The rows below give T cell receptor beta chains drawn from one sample of a study of T cells in tuberculosis. The table came from immunoSEQ multiplex PCR; TCRdb's copy has only in-frame clones and leaves some out. Counted here are about 36,000 clones, over 90% occurring once; the ten biggest clones make up roughly 7%. Sequences were obtained from PBMCs. These receptors originate from a donor aged 10 to 29 with latent tuberculosis or without tuberculosis infection. Both conserved end residues are part of each CDR3. The D gene is left open where the match is weak. For some rows the clone size is stated as once, few or many, or as a class when expanded; others skip it.

abundance,v_gene,j_gene,d_gene,len,CDR3aa,CDR3nt
NA,TRBV12-1,TRBJ2-1,NA,16,CASSHDRGRLLGEQFF,TGTGCCAGCAGCCATGACAGGGGGCGCCTCTTGGGTGAGCAGTTCTTC
once,TRBV5-6,TRBJ1-6,NA,15,CASSGPRGRYSPLHF,TGTGCCAGCAGCGGGCCACGGGGGAGATACTCACCCCTCCACTTT
NA,TRBV19,TRBJ1-5,TRBD1,14,CASTGVGYNQPQHF,TGTGCCAGCACAGGGGTGGGATACAATCAGCCCCAGCATTTT
once,TRBV5-4,TRBJ2-7,TRBD1,13,CASSAGTAYEQYF,TGTGCCAGCAGCGCCGGGACAGCCTACGAGCAGTACTTC
NA,TRBV2,TRBJ2-2,NA,13,CASSDGNTGELFF,TGTGCCAGCAGTGACGGGAACACCGGGGAGCTGTTTTTT
few,TRBV5-1,TRBJ2-7,NA,13,CASSRDIAYEQYF,TGCGCCAGCAGCCGGGACATAGCCTACGAGCAGTACTTC
NA,TRBV30,TRBJ1-2,TRBD1,15,CAWSVRQGGGYGYTF,TGTGCCTGGAGTGTACGACAGGGGGGCGGCTATGGCTACACCTTC
NA,TRBV7-2,TRBJ2-7,TRBD2,18,CASSLDFPSGGTTYEQYF,TGTGCCAGCAGCTTAGATTTCCCGAGCGGGGGGACGACCTACGAGCAGTACTTC
NA,TRBV6-1,TRBJ1-4,TRBD1,16,CASSARPNRGDEKLFF,TGTGCCAGCAGTGCCCGACCAAACAGGGGCGACGAAAAACTGTTTTTT
NA,TRBV11-3,TRBJ2-7,TRBD2,13,CASSAETSSEQYF,TGTGCCAGCAGCGCCGAGACTAGCTCCGAGCAGTACTTC
NA,TRBV4-3,TRBJ1-2,NA,16,CASSHSRAPRVYGYTF,TGCGCCAGCAGCCACAGCCGGGCCCCCAGGGTCTATGGCTACACCTTC
NA,TRBV4-2,TRBJ1-4,NA,14,CASSQELRSEKLFF,TGTGCCAGCAGCCAAGAGTTGCGGTCCGAAAAACTGTTTTTT
NA,TRBV9,TRBJ1-1,NA,11,CASSGGQEAFF,TGTGCCAGCAGCGGAGGACAGGAAGCTTTCTTT
NA,TRBV18,TRBJ1-2,NA,13,CASSPLEFGGYTF,TGTGCCAGCTCACCACTTGAGTTCGGTGGCTACACCTTC
NA,TRBV9,TRBJ1-2,NA,17,CASSVYAGALANYGYTF,TGTGCCAGCAGCGTATACGCGGGGGCGTTAGCTAACTATGGCTACACCTTC
NA,TRBV9,TRBJ2-1,NA,14,CASSVQAEYNEQFF,TGTGCCAGCAGCGTACAAGCGGAGTACAATGAGCAGTTCTTC
NA,TRBV7-2,TRBJ1-3,NA,16,CASSHGTPDPGNTIYF,TGTGCCAGCAGCCACGGGACTCCCGACCCTGGAAACACCATATATTTT
NA,TRBV5-6,TRBJ1-2,NA,15,CASSLTTGLEDGYTF,TGTGCCAGCAGCTTGACAACAGGGCTCGAAGATGGCTACACCTTC
NA,TRBV6-6,TRBJ1-2,NA,14,CASSYYTGNYGYTF,TGTGCCAGCAGTTACTATACAGGGAACTATGGCTACACCTTC
NA,TRBV5-6,TRBJ1-3,NA,15,CASMGGWSSGNTIYF,TGTGCCAGCATGGGAGGATGGAGCTCTGGAAACACCATATATTTT
NA,TRBV5-6,TRBJ1-3,NA,14,CASSDRGRGNTIYF,TGTGCCAGCAGTGATAGAGGGAGGGGAAACACCATATATTTT
NA,TRBV2,TRBJ1-2,NA,16,CASSEAGRAGGKGYTF,TGTGCCAGCAGTGAAGCGGGTAGGGCAGGAGGAAAGGGCTACACCTTC
NA,TRBV6-1,TRBJ2-1,NA,14,CASSDPIRSNEQFF,TGTGCCAGCAGTGATCCGATTAGAAGCAATGAGCAGTTCTTC
NA,TRBV30,TRBJ1-2,NA,13,CAWALEGFRGYTF,TGTGCCTGGGCCTTGGAGGGGTTCAGGGGCTACACCTTC
NA,TRBV19,TRBJ2-3,TRBD1,14,CASSIVRGQDTQYF,TGTGCCAGTAGTATAGTCAGGGGGCAGGATACGCAGTATTTT
NA,TRBV6-5,TRBJ1-6,NA,12,CASSTPGGALHF,TGTGCCAGCAGCACCCCGGGGGGGGCACTCCACTTT
NA,TRBV21-1,TRBJ2-1,NA,15,CASSKGGITHNEQFF,TGTGCCAGCAGCAAAGGAGGAATCACTCACAATGAGCAGTTCTTC
NA,TRBV9,TRBJ2-1,TRBD2,16,CASSPSGTALYNEQFF,TGTGCCAGCAGCCCCAGCGGGACGGCACTTTACAATGAGCAGTTCTTC
NA,TRBV2,TRBJ1-2,NA,14,CASSKYAEEDGYTF,TGTGCCAGCAGTAAATATGCGGAGGAGGATGGCTACACCTTC
NA,TRBV19,TRBJ1-3,NA,13,CASSIFPGNTIYF,TGTGCCAGTAGTATCTTCCCGGGAAACACCATATATTTT
NA,TRBV6-6,TRBJ1-1,NA,14,CASSYLQLNTEAFF,TGTGCCAGCAGTTACTTACAGCTGAACACTGAAGCTTTCTTT
once,TRBV21-1,TRBJ1-2,NA,13,CAIGTGEYYGYTF,TGTGCCATCGGGACAGGGGAGTACTATGGCTACACCTTC
NA,TRBV7-3,TRBJ2-3,TRBD2,16,CASSSSRGGLADTQYF,TGTGCCAGCAGTTCGAGCCGGGGGGGCCTCGCAGATACGCAGTATTTT
NA,TRBV7-6,TRBJ2-1,NA,16,CASSPRDKFPYNEQFF,TGTGCCAGCAGCCCGAGGGACAAGTTCCCCTACAATGAGCAGTTCTTC
NA,TRBV7-2,TRBJ2-3,TRBD1,16,CASSARQGGSTDTQYF,TGTGCCAGCAGCGCCCGACAGGGGGGGAGCACAGATACGCAGTATTTT
once,TRBV6-1,TRBJ1-4,TRBD1,15,CASSRQGEGNEKLFF,TGTGCCAGCAGTAGACAGGGTGAGGGTAATGAAAAACTGTTTTTT
NA,TRBV18,TRBJ1-2,TRBD1,15,CASSPREQGVYGYTF,TGTGCCAGCTCACCCAGAGAGCAGGGGGTCTATGGCTACACCTTC
NA,TRBV11-3,TRBJ1-5,NA,13,CASSGEQGQPQHF,TGTGCCAGCAGCGGGGAGCAGGGGCAGCCCCAGCATTTT